The 15 T cell receptor beta chains below all came from one sample that was sequenced in a study of identifying expanded T cells in peripheral blood. Assay used: immunoSEQ multiplex PCR; TCRdb lists only in-frame clones, some missing. The table has 70,000 to 95,000 clones, 88% seen once; the top ten hold about 3.9%. The sequenced sample consisted of blood. The receptors derive from a person aged 18 to 70 in good health.

The V and J genes are TRBV23-1 and TRBJ2-7, with a tentative D call TRBD1 (6 bases). TRBV23-1 is flagged as an ORF with uncertain function. Trimming cost V 4 bases and J 0 bases, with 7 bases left between them. The CDR3 runs 13 residues. The CDR3 coding sequence is TGCGCCAGCAGTCCGGGACACTCCTACGAGCAGTACTTC. This encodes CASSPGHSYEQYF.

The V call is TRBV4-2, the J call TRBJ1-4; 9 bases are shared with TRBD1. CDR1 and CDR2 from the germline V gene are LGHNA and YNFKEQ. The trim removed 3 bases at V and 8 bases at J, leaving 10 bases unmatched. The CDR3 consists of 16 residues. CDR3 loop: CASSQNHRGLDEKLFF. Here the CDR3 DNA reads TGTGCCAGCAGCCAGAATCACAGGGGGCTGGACGAAAAACTGTTTTTT.

Written as DNA, the CDR3 is TGTGCCAGCAGGGGCAGGCGTCTCTACGAGCAGTACTTC. It is translated as CASRGRRLYEQYF. The rearrangement links TRBV2 to TRBJ2-7; D unclear. V lost 6 bases and J 3 bases, leaving 12 bases between the germline ends. CDR1 is SNHLY, CDR2 FYNNEI, per germline. The length of the CDR3 is 13 residues.

This rearrangement joins TRBV27 to TRBJ2-6; 8 nucleotides line up with TRBD1. The CDR3 has 18 amino acids. V lost 2 bases, J lost 0 bases, and 6 bases stayed unmatched. CDR1 and CDR2 from the germline V gene are MNHEY and SMNVEV (reference sequence). The CDR3 is CASSLKGQVLSGANVLTF. CDR3 nucleotide sequence: TGTGCCAGCAGTTTAAAGGGACAGGTTCTCTCTGGGGCCAACGTCCTGACTTTC.

This chain links TRBV27 with TRBJ2-7; 10 bases are a match to TRBD2. Looked up from germline, CDR1 is MNHEY and CDR2 is SMNVEV (reference sequence). This CDR3 contains 15 residues. V shed 5 bases and J 0 bases; nucleotides not matched to a gene: 4. The CDR3 region has the DNA TGTGCCAGCAGTGAAACTAGCGGGGACTCCTACGAGCAGTACTTC. Translating it yields CASSETSGDSYEQYF.

V gene TRBV5-4 combines with J gene TRBJ2-5; D gene uncertain. V was shortened by 9 bases and J by 5 bases, with 14 bases between the two germline ends. The CDR3 has 12 amino acids. The germline gives CDR1 SGHNT, CDR2 YYREEE (reference sequence). The CDR3 nucleotides are TGTGCCACCAAATTTTTTGGGGAGACCCAGTACTTC. It specifies CATKFFGETQYF.

CDR3 sequence (DNA): TGTGCCAGCATAACGCGGGACTACACAGATACGCAGTATTTT. Protein sequence: CASITRDYTDTQYF. The rearrangement uses TRBV2 and TRBJ2-3, with 7 bases lining up with TRBD2. Germline-derived CDR1 and CDR2 are SNHLY and FYNNEI. The CDR3 sequence is 14 residues long. Trimming cost V 7 bases and J 2 bases; bases outside gene matches: 6.

V is TRBV18 and J is TRBJ2-1, with D perhaps TRBD2 (6 bases). The CDR3 runs to 17 residues. From germline, CDR1 is KGHSH and CDR2 LQKENI. V shed 0 bases and J shed 0 bases, with 12 bases lying between them. The CDR3 region is CASSPPPGRGSYNEQFF. CDR3 nucleotides: TGTGCCAGCTCACCACCGCCGGGGCGGGGCTCCTACAATGAGCAGTTCTTC.

Regarding this clone: At the DNA level, this CDR3 is encoded by other sequences in the same sample as well. CDR3 DNA: TGTGCCAGCAGTTCCTCCTACGAGCAGTACTTC. Protein: CASSSSYEQYF. The chain uses TRBV2 and TRBJ2-7, with unresolved D. Trimming removed 5 bases at V and 0 bases at J, with 2 bases between. Per germline, CDR1 SNHLY and CDR2 FYNNEI. The CDR3 runs 11 residues.

The J gene is TRBJ2-7, the V gene TRBV10-3; D remains ambiguous. This CDR3 contains 11 residues. Germline V gene data show CDR1 as ENHRY and CDR2 as SYGVKD. The ends were cut back, 10 bases at V and 3 bases at J, with 10 bases in the middle. CDR3 nucleotides: TGTGCCACCGGAGATAACTACGAGCAGTACTTC. It yields the protein CATGDNYEQYF.

This sequence joins TRBV9 and TRBJ2-7; a possible D gene is TRBD1 (6 bases). Germline CDR1 SGDLS, CDR2 YYNGEE. V was cut by 0 bases and J by 0 bases, with 10 bases left in between. The CDR3 contains 15 residues. For the CDR3, the DNA is TGTGCCAGCAGCGTAGGGCAGGGGCTCTCCTACGAGCAGTACTTC. Translated, it gives CASSVGQGLSYEQYF.

V gene TRBV7-9 combines with J gene TRBJ1-3; D gene ambiguous. V shed 3 bases and J shed 0 bases, with 9 bases lying between them. The germline gives CDR1 SEHNR, CDR2 FQNEAQ (reference sequence). This CDR3 is 15 amino acids long. CDR3: CASSFEVTSGNTIYF. In DNA form, the CDR3 reads TGTGCCAGCAGCTTCGAAGTGACCTCTGGAAACACCATATATTTT.

A few counts support this clone. For the CDR3, the DNA is TGCGCCAGCAGCCACAGGGGTAATGAGCAGTTCTTC. Its protein product is CASSHRGNEQFF. The chain has TRBV4-3 and TRBJ2-1; D may be TRBD1 (6 bases). This CDR3 is built from 12 residues. The germline CDR1 and CDR2 sequences are LGHNA and YSLEER. The V end was cut by 3 bases, the J end by 7 bases, with 7 bases between.

This sequence joins TRBV30 and TRBJ2-7; 8 bases match TRBD2. V lost 5 bases to trimming and J lost 3 bases; unmatched junction nucleotides: 6. The CDR3 sequence is 13 residues long. Looked up from germline, CDR1 is GTSNPN and CDR2 is SVGIG (reference sequence). The CDR3 sequence: CAWGTGLDYEQYF. The CDR3 region has the DNA TGTGCCTGGGGTACGGGACTAGACTACGAGCAGTACTTC. The complete variable domain, with remaining parts taken from reference TRBV30 and TRBJ2-7, reads SQTIHQWPATLVQPVGSPLSLECTVEGTSNPNLYWYRQAAGRGLQLLFYSVGIGQISSEVPQNLSASRPQDRQFILSSKKLLLSDSGFYLCAWGTGLDYEQYFGPGTRLTVT.

This rearrangement joins TRBV18 to TRBJ2-5; 11 bases line up with TRBD2. The CDR3 consists of 15 residues. Germline CDR1 is KGHSH and CDR2 is LQKENI. Germline trimming cut 5 bases from V and 5 bases from J; bases unmatched to any gene: 7. The chain's CDR3 is CASSTTLAGEETQYF. CDR3 DNA sequence: TGTGCCAGCTCAACAACACTAGCGGGAGAGGAGACCCAGTACTTC.